This entry lists 2 T cell receptor beta chains sequenced from one sample in a study of tumor-infiltrating lymphocytes in oesophageal squamous cell carcinoma. TCRdb analysed the PCR reads with MiXCR anew, one entry per CDR3 protein. The sample has around 21,000 distinct CDR3 sequences; 35% to 50% are singletons. Sample: normal esophageal tissue next to the tumor. These receptors were obtained from a male donor with esophageal squamous cell carcinoma.

The chain combines TRBV5-1 with TRBJ2-7; D not certain. The CDR3 contains 14 residues. The ends were cut back, 0 bases at V and 2 bases at J, with 9 bases in the middle. Germline V gives CDR1 SGHRS, CDR2 YFSETQ. CDR3 sequence reads: CASSLGSATYEQYF. CDR3 nucleotide sequence: TGCGCCAGCAGCTTGGGTTCAGCAACCTACGAGCAGTACTTC.

The DNA of the CDR3 is TGTGCCAGCAGTTTAGACAATAGCAATCAGCCCCAGCATTTT. This encodes CASSLDNSNQPQHF. J is TRBJ1-5 and V is TRBV12-3 or TRBV12-4; no reliable D call. V dropped 1 base and J dropped 0 bases, with 4 bases sitting between them. This CDR3 is 14 amino acids long.